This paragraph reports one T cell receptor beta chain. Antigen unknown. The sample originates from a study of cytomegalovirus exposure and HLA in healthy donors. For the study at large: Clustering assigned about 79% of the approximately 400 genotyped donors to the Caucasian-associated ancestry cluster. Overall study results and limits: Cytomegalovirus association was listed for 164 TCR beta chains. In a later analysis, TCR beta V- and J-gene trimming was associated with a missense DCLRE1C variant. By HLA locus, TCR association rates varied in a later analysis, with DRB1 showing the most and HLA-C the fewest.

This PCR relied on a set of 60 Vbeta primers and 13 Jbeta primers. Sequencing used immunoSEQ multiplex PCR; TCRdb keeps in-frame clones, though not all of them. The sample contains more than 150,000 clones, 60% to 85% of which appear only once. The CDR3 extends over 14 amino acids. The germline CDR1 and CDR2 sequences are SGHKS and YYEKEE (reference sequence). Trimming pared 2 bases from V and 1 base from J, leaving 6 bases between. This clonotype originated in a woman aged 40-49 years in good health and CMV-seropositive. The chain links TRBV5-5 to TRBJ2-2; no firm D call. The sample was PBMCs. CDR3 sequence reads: CASSLILNTGELFF. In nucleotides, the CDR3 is TGTGCCAGCAGCTTAATTCTGAACACCGGGGAGCTGTTTTTT.